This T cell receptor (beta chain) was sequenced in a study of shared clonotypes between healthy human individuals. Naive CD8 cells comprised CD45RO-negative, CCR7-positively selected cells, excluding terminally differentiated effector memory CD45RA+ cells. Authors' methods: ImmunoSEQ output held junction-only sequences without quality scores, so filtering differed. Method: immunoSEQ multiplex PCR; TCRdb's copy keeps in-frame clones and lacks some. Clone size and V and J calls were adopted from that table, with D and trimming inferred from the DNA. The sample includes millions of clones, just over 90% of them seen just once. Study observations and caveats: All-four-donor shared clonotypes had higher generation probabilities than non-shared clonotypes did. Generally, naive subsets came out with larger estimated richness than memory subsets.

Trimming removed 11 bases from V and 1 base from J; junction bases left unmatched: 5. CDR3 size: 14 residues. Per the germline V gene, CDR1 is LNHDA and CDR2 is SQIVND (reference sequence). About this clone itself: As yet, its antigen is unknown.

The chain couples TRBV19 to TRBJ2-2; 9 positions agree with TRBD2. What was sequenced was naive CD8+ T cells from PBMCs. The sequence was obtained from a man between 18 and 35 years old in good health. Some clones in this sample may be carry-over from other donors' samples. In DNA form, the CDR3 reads TGTGCCTGCTCAGCGGGAGGGAACACCGGGGAGCTGTTTTTT. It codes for CACSAGGNTGELFF. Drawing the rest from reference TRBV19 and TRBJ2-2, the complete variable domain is DGGITQSPKYLFRKEGQNVTLSCEQNLNHDAMYWYRQDPGQGLRLIYYSQIVNDFQKGDIAEGYSVSREKKESFPLTVTSAQKNPTAFYLCACSAGGNTGELFFGEGSRLTVL.